This section outlines one T cell receptor (beta chain) sequence together with its context. These data are taken from a study of shared clonotypes between healthy human individuals. This CDR3 has 14 residues. Germline CDR1 reads MGHDK; CDR2 reads SYGVNS. With 5 bases removed from V and 6 bases from J, the gap between germline ends came to 15 bases. The data were produced by immunoSEQ multiplex PCR, yet TCRdb's version contains in-frame clones alone and is incomplete. Of about a million clones detected, more than 60% appear once; the ten largest clones hold about 1.5%. The CD4+ fraction was divided into a CD45RA+ naive subset and a CD45RA-negative memory subset.

The source material was memory CD4+ T cells sorted from blood. Specified subset: CD45RA-negative fraction. V is TRBV25-1 and J is TRBJ2-3; weak D call: TRBD2 (6 bases). The TCR originated in a man younger than 30 in good health. The CDR3: CASSTRRDTDTQYF. In DNA, the CDR3 is TGTGCCAGCAGTACTCGGCGGGATACGGATACGCAGTATTTT. Full variable domain (rest looked up from reference TRBV25-1 and TRBJ2-3): EADIYQTPRYLVIGTGKKITLECSQTMGHDKMYWYQQDPGMELHLIHYSYGVNSTEKGDLSSESTVSRIRTEHFPLTLESARPSHTSQYLCASSTRRDTDTQYFGPGTRLTVL.